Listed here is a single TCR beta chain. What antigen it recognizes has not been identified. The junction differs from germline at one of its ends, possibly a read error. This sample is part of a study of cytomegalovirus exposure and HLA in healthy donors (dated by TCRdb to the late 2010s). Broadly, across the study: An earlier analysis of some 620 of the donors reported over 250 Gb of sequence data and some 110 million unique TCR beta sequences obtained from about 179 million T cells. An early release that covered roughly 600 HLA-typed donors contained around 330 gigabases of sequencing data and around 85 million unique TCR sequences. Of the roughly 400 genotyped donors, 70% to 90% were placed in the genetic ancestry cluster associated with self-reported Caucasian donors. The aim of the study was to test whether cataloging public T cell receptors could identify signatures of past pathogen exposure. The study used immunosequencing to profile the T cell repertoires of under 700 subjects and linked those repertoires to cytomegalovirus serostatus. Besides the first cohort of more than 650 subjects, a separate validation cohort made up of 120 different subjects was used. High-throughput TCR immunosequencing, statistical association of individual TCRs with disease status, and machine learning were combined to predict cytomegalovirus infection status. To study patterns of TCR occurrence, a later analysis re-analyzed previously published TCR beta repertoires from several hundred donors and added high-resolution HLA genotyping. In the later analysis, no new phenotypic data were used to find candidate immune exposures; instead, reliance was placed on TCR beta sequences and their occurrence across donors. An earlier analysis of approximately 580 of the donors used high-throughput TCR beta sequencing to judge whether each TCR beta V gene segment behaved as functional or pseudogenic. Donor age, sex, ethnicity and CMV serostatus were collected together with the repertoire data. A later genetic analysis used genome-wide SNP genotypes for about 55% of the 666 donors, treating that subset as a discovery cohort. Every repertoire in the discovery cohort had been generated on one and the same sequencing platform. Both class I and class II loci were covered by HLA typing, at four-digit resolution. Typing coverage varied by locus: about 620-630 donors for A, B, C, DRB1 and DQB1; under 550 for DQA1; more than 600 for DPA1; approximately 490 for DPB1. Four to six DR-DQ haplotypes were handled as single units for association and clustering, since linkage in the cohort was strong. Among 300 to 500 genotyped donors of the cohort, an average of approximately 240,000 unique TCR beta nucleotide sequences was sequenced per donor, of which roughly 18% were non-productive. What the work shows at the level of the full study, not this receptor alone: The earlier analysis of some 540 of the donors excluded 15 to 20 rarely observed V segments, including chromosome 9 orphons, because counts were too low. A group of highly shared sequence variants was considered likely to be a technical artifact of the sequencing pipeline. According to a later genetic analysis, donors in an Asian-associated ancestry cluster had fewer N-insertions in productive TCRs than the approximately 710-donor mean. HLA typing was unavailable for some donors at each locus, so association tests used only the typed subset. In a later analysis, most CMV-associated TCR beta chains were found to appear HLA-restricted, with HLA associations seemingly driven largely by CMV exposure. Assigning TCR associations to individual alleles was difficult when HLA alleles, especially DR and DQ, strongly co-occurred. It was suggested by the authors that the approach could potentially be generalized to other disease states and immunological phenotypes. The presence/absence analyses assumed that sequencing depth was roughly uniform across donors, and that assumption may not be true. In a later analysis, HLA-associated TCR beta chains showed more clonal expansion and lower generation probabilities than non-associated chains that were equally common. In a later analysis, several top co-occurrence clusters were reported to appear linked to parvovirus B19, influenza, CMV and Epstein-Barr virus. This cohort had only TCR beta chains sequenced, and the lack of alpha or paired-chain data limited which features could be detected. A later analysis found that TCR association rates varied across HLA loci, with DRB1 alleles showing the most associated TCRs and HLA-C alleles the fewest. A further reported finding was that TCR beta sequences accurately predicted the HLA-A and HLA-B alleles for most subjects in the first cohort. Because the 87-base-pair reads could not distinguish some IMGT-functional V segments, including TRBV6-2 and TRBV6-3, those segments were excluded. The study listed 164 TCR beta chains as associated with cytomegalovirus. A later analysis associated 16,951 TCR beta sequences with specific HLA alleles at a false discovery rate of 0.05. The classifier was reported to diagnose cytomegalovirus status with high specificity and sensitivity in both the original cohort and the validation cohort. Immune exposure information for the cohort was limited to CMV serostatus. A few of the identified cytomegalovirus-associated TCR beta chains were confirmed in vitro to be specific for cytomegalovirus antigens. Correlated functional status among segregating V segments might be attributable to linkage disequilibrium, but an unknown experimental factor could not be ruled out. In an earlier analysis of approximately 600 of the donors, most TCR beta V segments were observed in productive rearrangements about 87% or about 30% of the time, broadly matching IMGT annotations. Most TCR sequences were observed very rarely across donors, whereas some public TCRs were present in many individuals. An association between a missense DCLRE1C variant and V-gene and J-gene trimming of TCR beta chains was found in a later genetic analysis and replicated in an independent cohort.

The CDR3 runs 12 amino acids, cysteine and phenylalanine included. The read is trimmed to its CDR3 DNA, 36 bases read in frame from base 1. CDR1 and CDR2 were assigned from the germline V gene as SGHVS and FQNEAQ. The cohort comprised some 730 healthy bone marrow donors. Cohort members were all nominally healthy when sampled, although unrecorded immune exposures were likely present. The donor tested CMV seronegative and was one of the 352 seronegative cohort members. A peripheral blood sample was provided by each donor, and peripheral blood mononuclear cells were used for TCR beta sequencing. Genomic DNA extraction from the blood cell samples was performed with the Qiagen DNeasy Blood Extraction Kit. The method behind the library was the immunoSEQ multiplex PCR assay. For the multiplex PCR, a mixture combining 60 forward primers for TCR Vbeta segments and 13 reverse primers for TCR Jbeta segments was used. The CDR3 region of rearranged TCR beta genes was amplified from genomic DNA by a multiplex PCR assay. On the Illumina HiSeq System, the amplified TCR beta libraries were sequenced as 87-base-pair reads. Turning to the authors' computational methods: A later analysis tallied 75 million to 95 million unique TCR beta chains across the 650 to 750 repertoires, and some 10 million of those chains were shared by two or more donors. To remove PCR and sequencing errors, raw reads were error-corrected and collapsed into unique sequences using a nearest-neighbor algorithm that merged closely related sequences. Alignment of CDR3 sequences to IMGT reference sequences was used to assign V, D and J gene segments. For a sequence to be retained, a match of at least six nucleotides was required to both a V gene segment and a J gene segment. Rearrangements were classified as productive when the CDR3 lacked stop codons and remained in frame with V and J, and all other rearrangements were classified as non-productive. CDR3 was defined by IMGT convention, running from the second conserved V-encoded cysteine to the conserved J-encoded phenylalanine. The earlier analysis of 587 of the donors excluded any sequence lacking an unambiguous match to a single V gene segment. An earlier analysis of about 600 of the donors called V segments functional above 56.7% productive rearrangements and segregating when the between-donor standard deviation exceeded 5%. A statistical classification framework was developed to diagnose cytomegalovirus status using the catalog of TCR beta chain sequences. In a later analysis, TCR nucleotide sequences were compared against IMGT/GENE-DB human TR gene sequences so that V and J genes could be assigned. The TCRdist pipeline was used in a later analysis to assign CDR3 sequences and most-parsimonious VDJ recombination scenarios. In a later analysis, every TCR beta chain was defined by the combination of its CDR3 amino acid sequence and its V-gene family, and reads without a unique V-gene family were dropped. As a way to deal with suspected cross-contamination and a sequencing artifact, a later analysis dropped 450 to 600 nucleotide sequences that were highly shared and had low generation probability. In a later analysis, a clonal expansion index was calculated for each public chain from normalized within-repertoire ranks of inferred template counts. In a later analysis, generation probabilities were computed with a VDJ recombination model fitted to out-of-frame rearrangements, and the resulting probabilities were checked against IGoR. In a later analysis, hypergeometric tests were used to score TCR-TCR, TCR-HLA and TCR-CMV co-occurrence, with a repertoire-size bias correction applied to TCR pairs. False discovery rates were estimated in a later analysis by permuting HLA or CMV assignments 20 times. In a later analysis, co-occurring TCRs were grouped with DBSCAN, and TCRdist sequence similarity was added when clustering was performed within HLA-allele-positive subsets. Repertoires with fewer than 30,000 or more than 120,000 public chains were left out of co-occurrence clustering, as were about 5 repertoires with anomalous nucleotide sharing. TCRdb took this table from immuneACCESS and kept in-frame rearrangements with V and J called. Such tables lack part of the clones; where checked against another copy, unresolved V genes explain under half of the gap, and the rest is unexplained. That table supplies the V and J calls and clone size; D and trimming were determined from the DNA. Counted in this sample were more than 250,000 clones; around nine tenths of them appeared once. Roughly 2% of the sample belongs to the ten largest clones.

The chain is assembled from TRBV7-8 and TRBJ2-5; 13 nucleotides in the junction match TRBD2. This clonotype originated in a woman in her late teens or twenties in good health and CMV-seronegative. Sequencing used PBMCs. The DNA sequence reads TGTGCCAGCAGCTCGACTAGCGGGGGGCCTAACTTC. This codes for CASSSTSGGPNF.